The T cell receptor (beta chain) described here comes from a study of graft-versus-host responses after intestinal transplantation (dated by TCRdb to about 2021). At the level of the whole study: The transplants that recipients got were multivisceral, liver-intestinal, or isolated intestinal. Anti-thymocyte globulin induction was given to all recipients, followed by maintenance tacrolimus and steroids for around three years. After intestinal transplantation, graft-versus-host and host-versus-graft alloreactive T cell clones were followed in the graft, circulation and bone marrow using bulk TCR-beta CDR3 sequencing. Alloreactive clones were identified by sequencing pre-transplant mixed lymphocyte reaction products and comparing these products with unstimulated pre-transplant donor and recipient T cells. The cohort enrolled about two dozen intestinal transplant recipients, one of whom was a retransplant, and a few patients without pretransplant specimens were excluded. A peak of at least 4% donor T cells among recipient peripheral blood mononuclear cells was the definition used for donor T cell macrochimerism. Samples from a few later patients were sequenced in-house on an Illumina MiSeq with MiXCR processing rather than by the commercial service.

CDR1 and CDR2 were assigned from the germline V gene as SGHAT and FQNNGV. The CDR3 holds 10 amino acids from the cysteine to the phenylalanine. The CDR3 DNA has 30 bases and is translated from base 1. Relative to germline, V is 6 bases shorter and J is 11 bases shorter, with 10 bases between their ends. Concerning this clone: Its antigen remains undetermined. No quality values exist for individual bases; no much larger clone is one base distant.

Library preparation employed the immunoSEQ multiplex PCR assay. For most patients, high-throughput TCR-beta CDR3 sequencing of genomic DNA was performed by Adaptive Biotechnologies. Per the original workflow: Adaptive's ImmunoSEQ software was the source of the TCR sequencing data for 15 to 20 patients, while three other patients were processed with MiXCR and VDJtools. CDR3 nucleotide sequences shared by donor and recipient were removed because the origin of these sequences could not be assigned. To be classed as alloreactive, a clone needed at least 2-fold expansion over unstimulated cells and a minimum CFSE-low frequency of 0.002% (template counts) or 0.001% (read counts). Clones were considered mappable if detected in sequenced pre-transplant spleen, lymph node, or MLR CFSE-low populations of the donor or recipient. Cumulative frequency of alloreactive clones was calculated as a percentage of all sequences weighted by copy number. Held by TCRdb, this immuneACCESS table contains in-frame sequences only and omits some clones. Under half of the omission traces to an unresolved V gene where checked; the cause of the rest is unknown. V, J and clone size reflect that table, while D and trimming were determined from the DNA. Across this sample there are approximately 89,000 clones, with more than 80% seen only once. In total, the top ten clones hold 15% to 20% of the sample.

Blood samples were collected up to 4 times in the first month after transplant and then at least monthly when available. General findings and caveats noted by the study authors: GvH clones were found in recipient bone marrow, and some of the GvH clones appeared earlier in ileal mucosa or blood, which is consistent with an intestinal mucosal origin. The relatively low number and heterogeneity of intestinal transplant patients limited the conclusions. Peak levels of circulating GvH clones were associated with declines in HvG clones early after transplant. High GvH to HvG T cell clonal ratios were observed in the allografts of patients with donor T cell macrochimerism.

The receptor was derived from a human patient who received an intestinal transplant, so some T cells may come from the graft donor. Sequences were derived from PBMCs, sampled about 450 days after intestinal transplant. The chain employs TRBV11-2 and TRBJ1-1; 6 matching bases give a weak D call of TRBD1. The CDR3 is CASRQGGAFF. The bases read TGTGCCAGCAGACAGGGCGGCGCTTTCTTT.